The present T cell receptor beta chain was sequenced within a study of blood T cell repertoires in COVID-19. Germline values: CDR1 LGHDT, CDR2 YNNKEL (reference sequence). V was trimmed by 6 bases and J by 6 bases, leaving 14 bases between them. There are 13 residues in the CDR3. This clone came up a few times. Method: immunoSEQ multiplex PCR; TCRdb's copy keeps in-frame clones and lacks some. The table has about 180,000 clones, roughly 86% seen once. Participants came from about two dozen US areas, aged roughly 18 to 95 years. This rearrangement joins TRBV3-1 (or the pseudogene TRBV3-2) to TRBJ1-2; D ambiguous. Sequenced sample: PBMCs or T cells enriched from blood (not recorded which). This receptor was identified in a woman under 40 who had recovered from COVID-19. The CDR3 DNA follows: TGTGCCAGCAGGTCATCGCGGGCCCATGGCTACACCTTC. It specifies CASRSSRAHGYTF.